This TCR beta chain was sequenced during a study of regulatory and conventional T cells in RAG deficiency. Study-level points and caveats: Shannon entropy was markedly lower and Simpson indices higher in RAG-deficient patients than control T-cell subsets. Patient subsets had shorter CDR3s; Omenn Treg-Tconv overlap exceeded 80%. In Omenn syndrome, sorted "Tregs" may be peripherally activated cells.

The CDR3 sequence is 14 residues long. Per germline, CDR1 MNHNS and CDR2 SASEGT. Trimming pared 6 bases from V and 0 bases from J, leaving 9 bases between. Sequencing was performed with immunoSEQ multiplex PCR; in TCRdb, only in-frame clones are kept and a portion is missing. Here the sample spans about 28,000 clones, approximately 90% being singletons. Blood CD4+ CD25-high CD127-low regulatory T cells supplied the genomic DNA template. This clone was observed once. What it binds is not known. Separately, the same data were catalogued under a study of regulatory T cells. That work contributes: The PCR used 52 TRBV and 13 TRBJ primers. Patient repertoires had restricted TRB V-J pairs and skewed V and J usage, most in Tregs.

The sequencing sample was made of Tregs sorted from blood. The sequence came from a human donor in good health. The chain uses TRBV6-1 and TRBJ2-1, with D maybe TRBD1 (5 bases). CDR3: CASRGRGSYNEQFF. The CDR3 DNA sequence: TGTGCCAGCAGGGGGCGCGGCTCCTACAATGAGCAGTTCTTC.